These 11 T cell receptor beta chains share one sample of origin, sequenced in a study of T cell responses to AZD1222 COVID-19 vaccine. The method was immunoSEQ multiplex PCR; TCRdb's version includes in-frame clones alone and lacks a portion of them. The table records about 160,000 clones, 94% of them present only once. The starting material was peripheral blood, obtained on day 0 of AZD1222 vaccination. These receptor sequences come from an adult in good health.

The chain employs TRBV7-3 and TRBJ2-5, with a weak D call TRBD2 (5 bases). Trimming shortened V by 2 bases and J by 4 bases, and 8 bases separated the two germline ends. This CDR3 has 13 amino acids. Germline V gives CDR1 SGHTA, CDR2 FQGTGA. CDR3 DNA sequence: TGTGCCAGCAGCTTAGAAGAGGGAGAGACCCAGTACTTC. This gives the protein CASSLEEGETQYF.

This clone was observed a few times. V and J are TRBV25-1 and TRBJ2-6, with TRBD1 as a possible D gene (6 bases). CDR3 size: 13 residues. CDR1 MGHDK and CDR2 SYGVNS come from the germline V gene. Trimming removed 7 bases at V and 2 bases at J, with 6 bases between. The CDR3 reads CASNRAGANVLTF. The CDR3, as DNA: TGTGCCAGCAACAGGGCTGGGGCCAACGTCCTGACTTTC.

The rearrangement joins TRBV7-2 to TRBJ2-1; D unclear. Germline CDR1 reads SGHTA; CDR2 reads FQGNSA. Deletions cut 2 bases from V and 0 bases from J, with 11 bases between. CDR3 length equals 16 residues. CDR3: CASSLRLSPSYNEQFF. For the CDR3, the DNA is TGTGCCAGCAGCTTACGCCTCTCGCCCTCCTACAATGAGCAGTTCTTC. Full variable domain (rest looked up from reference TRBV7-2 and TRBJ2-1): GAGVSQSPSNKVTEKGKDVELRCDPISGHTALYWYRQSLGQGLEFLIYFQGNSAPDKSGLPSDRFSAERTGGSVSTLTIQRTQQEDSAVYLCASSLRLSPSYNEQFFGPGTRLTVL.

This chain joins TRBV10-1 and TRBJ2-7, with 8 nucleotides matching TRBD2. The CDR3 length is 13 residues. CDR1 is WNHNN and CDR2 is SYGVQD in the germline V gene (reference sequence). V lost 10 bases, J lost 4 bases, and 9 bases stayed unmatched. CDR3 amino acids: CATVAGGGYEQYV. The CDR3 DNA sequence: TGCGCCACCGTGGCGGGGGGCGGGTACGAGCAGTACGTC.

This chain links TRBV2 with TRBJ1-4; D may be TRBD1 (6 bases). Per germline, CDR1 SNHLY and CDR2 FYNNEI. Trimming left V 1 base short and J 7 bases short, with 13 bases between. This CDR3 contains 15 residues. CDR3 region: CASSEEQGKGEKLFF. In nucleotides, the CDR3 is TGTGCCAGCAGTGAAGAGCAGGGGAAAGGTGAAAAACTGTTTTTT.

The rearrangement links TRBV9 to TRBJ2-1, with D possibly being TRBD2 (6 bases). Germline V lookup: CDR1 SGDLS, CDR2 YYNGEE. V lost 6 bases to trimming and J lost 5 bases, with 24 bases between them. The CDR3 has 17 residues. The CDR3 DNA is TGTGCCAGCACCGATACCTGGGACTCCGGCTCGAACAATGAGCAGTTCTTC. Protein: CASTDTWDSGSNNEQFF.

This rearrangement joins TRBV7-9 to TRBJ1-4; D call uncertain. The germline gives CDR1 SEHNR, CDR2 FQNEAQ (reference sequence). This CDR3 region has 16 residues. Between the trimmed V and J ends, which lost 0 bases and 1 base, there was a span of 9 bases. CDR3 amino acids: CASSLALFGTNEKLFF. CDR3 coding DNA: TGTGCCAGCAGCTTAGCGCTCTTCGGAACTAATGAAAAACTGTTTTTT.

The gene calls are TRBV5-5 and TRBJ2-7, with TRBD2 matching over 8 bases. After removal of 1 base from V and 4 bases from J, the junction contained 7 bases not matched to a gene. Germline V gene sequence: CDR1 SGHKS, CDR2 YYEKEE (reference sequence). The CDR3 has 15 residues. The CDR3 nucleotides are TGTGCCAGCAGCTTGTTCAGCGGGAGCGAATACGAGCAGTACGTC. It specifies CASSLFSGSEYEQYV.

The V and J genes are TRBV5-4 and TRBJ2-2; TRBD2 is a possible D gene (5 bases). This CDR3 has 13 residues. Germline CDR1 is SGHNT and CDR2 is YYREEE (reference sequence). Trimming removed 4 bases at V and 6 bases at J, with 10 bases between. The CDR3 protein is CASSPTSPGELFF. The DNA for the CDR3 is TGTGCCAGCAGCCCAACTAGTCCCGGGGAGCTGTTTTTT.

The rearrangement links TRBV15 to TRBJ1-1, with 8 bases matching TRBD1. CDR3 length: 13 amino acids. Trimming removed 8 bases from V and 4 bases from J; junction bases left unmatched: 6. Germline loops: CDR1 LNHNV, CDR2 YYDKDF (reference sequence). The CDR3 DNA reads TGTGCCACCTCCAGAGACAGGGGCACTGAAGCTTTCTTT. Protein sequence: CATSRDRGTEAFF.

This chain uses TRBV25-1 with TRBJ1-4; D might be TRBD1 (6 bases). This CDR3 is 14 amino acids long. V was shortened by 6 bases and J by 8 bases, with 16 bases between the two germline ends. Germline assignment: CDR1 MGHDK and CDR2 SYGVNS. In nucleotides, the CDR3 is TGTGCCAGCAGGAGGGGGGCAGTCCCGGAAAAACTGTTTTTT. Residues: CASRRGAVPEKLFF.